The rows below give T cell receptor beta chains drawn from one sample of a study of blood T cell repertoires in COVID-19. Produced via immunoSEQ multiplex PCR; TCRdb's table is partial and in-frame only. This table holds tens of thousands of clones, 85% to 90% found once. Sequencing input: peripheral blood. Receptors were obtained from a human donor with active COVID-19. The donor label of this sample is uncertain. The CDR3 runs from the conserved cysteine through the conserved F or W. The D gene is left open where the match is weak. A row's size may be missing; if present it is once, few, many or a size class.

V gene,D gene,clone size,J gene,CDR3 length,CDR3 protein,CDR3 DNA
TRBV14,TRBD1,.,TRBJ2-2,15,CASSRQGTDAGELFF,TGTGCCAGCAGCCGACAGGGAACGGATGCCGGGGAGCTGTTTTTT
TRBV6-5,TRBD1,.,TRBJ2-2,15,CASSRGQGSTGELFF,TGTGCCAGCAGTCGAGGACAGGGAAGCACCGGGGAGCTGTTTTTT
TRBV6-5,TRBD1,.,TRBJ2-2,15,CASRAGTGAPGELFF,TGTGCCAGCAGGGCCGGGACAGGGGCCCCCGGGGAGCTGTTTTTT
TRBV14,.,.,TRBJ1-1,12,CASSQETVGAFF,TGTGCCAGCAGCCAAGAGACAGTGGGAGCTTTCTTT
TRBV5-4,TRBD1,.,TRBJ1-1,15,CASSRGGQGNTEAFF,TGTGCCAGCAGCCGCGGGGGACAGGGGAACACTGAAGCTTTCTTT
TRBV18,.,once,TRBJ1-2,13,CASSQDSVYGYTF,TGTGCCAGCTCACAAGACAGCGTCTATGGCTACACCTTC
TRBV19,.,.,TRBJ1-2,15,CASSTTFGGLYGYTF,TGTGCCAGTAGTACCACCTTTGGGGGCCTCTATGGCTACACCTTC
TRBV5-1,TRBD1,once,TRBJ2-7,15,CASSQGTGLIYEQYF,TGCGCCAGCAGCCAAGGGACAGGATTAATCTACGAGCAGTACTTC
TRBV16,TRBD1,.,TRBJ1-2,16,CASSHNSGTGSYGYTF,TGTGCCAGCAGCCATAACTCCGGGACAGGGTCCTATGGCTACACCTTC
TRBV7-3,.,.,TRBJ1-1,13,CASSLLRDTEAFF,TGTGCCAGCAGCTTATTGAGGGACACTGAAGCTTTCTTT
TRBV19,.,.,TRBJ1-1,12,CASSTLDSEAFF,TGTGCCAGTAGTACCCTGGACAGTGAAGCTTTCTTT
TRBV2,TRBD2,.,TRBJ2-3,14,CASWGLAGRDTQYF,TGTGCCAGCTGGGGACTAGCGGGGAGAGATACGCAGTATTTT
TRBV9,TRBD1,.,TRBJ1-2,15,CASSVGRTGNYGYTF,TGTGCCAGCAGCGTAGGCAGGACAGGGAACTATGGCTACACCTTC
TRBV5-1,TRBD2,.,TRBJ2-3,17,CASSPAPQRGATDTQYF,TGCGCCAGCAGCCCCGCTCCACAGCGGGGGGCCACAGATACGCAGTATTTT
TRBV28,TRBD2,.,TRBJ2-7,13,CAARGEATYEQYF,TGTGCCGCCCGGGGGGAGGCCACCTACGAGCAGTACTTC
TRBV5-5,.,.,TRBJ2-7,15,CASSLVAPISYEQYF,TGTGCCAGCAGCTTGGTAGCCCCGATTTCCTACGAGCAGTACTTC
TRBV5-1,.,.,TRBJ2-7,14,CASSFSVVSYEQYF,TGCGCCAGCAGCTTTTCCGTCGTTTCCTACGAGCAGTACTTC
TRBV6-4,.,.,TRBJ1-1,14,CASRGRPPGGEAFF,TGTGCCAGCAGAGGGAGGCCGCCGGGGGGGGAAGCTTTCTTT
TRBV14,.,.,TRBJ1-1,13,CASSQGLGTEAFF,TGTGCCAGCAGCCAGGGGCTGGGCACTGAAGCTTTCTTT
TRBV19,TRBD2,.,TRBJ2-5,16,CASSIGLAGAVETQYF,TGTGCCAGTAGTATCGGGCTAGCGGGGGCCGTCGAGACCCAGTACTTC